Shown below are 10 T cell receptor beta chains from a single sample sequenced in a study of cytomegalovirus exposure and HLA in healthy donors. Vbeta (60) and Jbeta (13) primers were used in the PCR. The data were produced by immunoSEQ multiplex PCR, yet TCRdb's version contains in-frame clones alone and is incomplete. The sample consists of some 130,000 clones, less than 80% of them appearing once. The sequenced sample was PBMCs. The receptors here all came from a female donor in good health and CMV-seropositive.

The rearrangement links TRBV19 to TRBJ2-4, with TRBD2 identical over 12 bases. CDR1 LNHDA and CDR2 SQIVND come from the germline V gene (reference sequence). This CDR3 comprises 19 residues. V shed 5 bases and J 8 bases; nucleotides not matched to a gene: 19. The CDR3 nucleotides are TGTGCCAGTAGTCCGTGGGCTAGCGGGAGGGCCGGTGATGGGGACATTCAGTACTTC. Translating it yields CASSPWASGRAGDGDIQYF.

The chain is built from TRBV11-2 and TRBJ2-3; D remains ambiguous. Trimming removed 1 base at V and 5 bases at J, with 10 bases between. There are 14 residues in the CDR3. Germline CDR1 SGHAT, CDR2 FQNNGV. CDR3 DNA: TGTGCCAGCAGCTTAGTGGCCTCGGGAGATACGCAGTATTTT. It encodes CASSLVASGDTQYF.

V is TRBV19 and J is TRBJ2-7; tentatively, D is TRBD2 (6 bases). The germline V gene encodes CDR1 LNHDA and CDR2 SQIVND (reference sequence). The CDR3 covers 15 residues. V dropped 1 base and J dropped 3 bases, with 13 bases sitting between them. In nucleotides, the CDR3 is TGTGCCAGTAGTATAGTTTCGGCGGACTACTACGAGCAGTACTTC. It encodes CASSIVSADYYEQYF.

The chain has TRBV7-2 and TRBJ2-3; D remains ambiguous. CDR1 and CDR2 from the germline V gene are SGHTA and FQGNSA. The CDR3 is 11 residues long. Trimming removed 2 bases from V and 8 bases from J, with 5 bases in between. CDR3 in DNA: TGTGCCAGCAGCTTATCTGTTACGCAGTATTTT. Its protein product is CASSLSVTQYF.

This clone was seen more than once but under ten times. This chain joins TRBV6-1 and TRBJ1-1, with D tentatively TRBD1 (5 bases). The germline V gene has CDR1 MNHNS and CDR2 SASEGT. V was cut by 8 bases and J by 5 bases, with 15 bases left in between. The CDR3 runs 13 residues. The CDR3 spells CASGRAKPTEAFF. As DNA, the CDR3 is TGTGCCAGCGGCAGGGCGAAGCCAACTGAAGCTTTCTTT.

The chain uses TRBV11-2 and TRBJ2-7, with TRBD1 identical over 10 bases. J gave up 2 bases and V 6 bases, and 16 bases lay outside the gene matches. This CDR3 has 18 residues. Looked up from germline, CDR1 is SGHAT and CDR2 is FQNNGV. CDR3 in amino acids: CASRHRDRGKFGPYEQYF. CDR3 in DNA: TGTGCCAGCAGACACCGGGACAGGGGAAAGTTTGGGCCCTACGAGCAGTACTTC.

The V call is TRBV2, the J call TRBJ2-3; 8 bases agree with TRBD2. Germline CDR1 SNHLY, CDR2 FYNNEI. The V and J ends lost 8 bases and 3 bases, in that order; junction bases with no gene match: 7. The CDR3 is 14 amino acids. CDR3: CASFLRLATDTQYF. In nucleotides, the CDR3 is TGTGCCAGCTTTCTGAGACTAGCGACAGATACGCAGTATTTT.

The gene calls are TRBV2 and TRBJ2-6; TRBD1 is a possible D gene (5 bases). The CDR3 runs 15 residues. Germline loops: CDR1 SNHLY, CDR2 FYNNEI. V dropped 4 bases and J dropped 2 bases, with 9 bases sitting between them. In nucleotides, the CDR3 is TGTGCCAGCAGTGGCAGGGTAACTGGGGCCAACGTCCTGACTTTC. Its protein product is CASSGRVTGANVLTF.

The chain links TRBV5-1 to TRBJ2-2; 9 nucleotides match TRBD2. The J segment lost 4 bases and the V segment lost 5 bases, leaving 9 bases of the junction unmatched. Germline V gene lookup returns CDR1 SGHRS and CDR2 YFSETQ. The CDR3 spans 16 residues. The CDR3 here is CASSFLAGVGTGELFF. The CDR3 DNA sequence: TGCGCCAGCAGTTTTTTAGCGGGAGTCGGCACCGGGGAGCTGTTTTTT.

Many counts were recorded for this clone. The gene calls are TRBV10-1 and TRBJ1-1; tentative D call: TRBD1 (5 bases). Germline V gives CDR1 WNHNN, CDR2 SYGVQD (reference sequence). With 2 bases removed from V and 4 bases from J, the gap between germline ends came to 8 bases. CDR3 length: 13 amino acids. For the CDR3, the DNA is TGCGCCAGCAGTGAGATGGGGGGCACTGAAGCTTTCTTT. Translated, it gives CASSEMGGTEAFF.